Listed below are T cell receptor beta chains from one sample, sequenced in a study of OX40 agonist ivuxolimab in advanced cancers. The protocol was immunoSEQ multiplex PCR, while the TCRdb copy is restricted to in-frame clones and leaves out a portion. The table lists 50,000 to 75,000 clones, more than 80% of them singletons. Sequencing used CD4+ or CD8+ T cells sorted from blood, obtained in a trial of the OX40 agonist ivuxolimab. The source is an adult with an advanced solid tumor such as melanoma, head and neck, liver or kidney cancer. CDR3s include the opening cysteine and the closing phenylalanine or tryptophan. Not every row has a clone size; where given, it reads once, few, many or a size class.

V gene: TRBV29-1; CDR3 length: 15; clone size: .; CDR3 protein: CSVEEARGLYNEQFF
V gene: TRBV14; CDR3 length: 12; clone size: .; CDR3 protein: CASSQLQETQYF
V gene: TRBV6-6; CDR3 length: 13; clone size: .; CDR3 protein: CASSYRLATEAFF
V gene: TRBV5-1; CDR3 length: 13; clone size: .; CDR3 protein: CASSPGTSETQYF
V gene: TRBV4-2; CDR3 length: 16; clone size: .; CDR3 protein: CASSQEPTGSTDTQYF
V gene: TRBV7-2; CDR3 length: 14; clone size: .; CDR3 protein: CASRLISGNYGYTF
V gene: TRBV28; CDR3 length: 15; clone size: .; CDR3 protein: CASRLRLAGYNEQFF
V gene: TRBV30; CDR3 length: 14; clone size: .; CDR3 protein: CAWSPGLTVGEQYF
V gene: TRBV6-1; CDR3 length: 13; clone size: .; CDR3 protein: CASIRENTGELFF
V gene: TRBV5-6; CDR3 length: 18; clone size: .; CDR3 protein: CASSRQRGGSFRIEKLFF
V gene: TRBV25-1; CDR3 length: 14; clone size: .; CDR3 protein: CASSEQGRNTEAFF
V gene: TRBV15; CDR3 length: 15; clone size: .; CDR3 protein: CATSRDGGGLGEQYF
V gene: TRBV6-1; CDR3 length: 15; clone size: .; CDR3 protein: CASKEWTGHPQGQYF
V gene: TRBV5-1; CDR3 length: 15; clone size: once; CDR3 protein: CASSLDGRGAGEQYF
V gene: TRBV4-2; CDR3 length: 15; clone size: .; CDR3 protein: CASSQGQGASYEQYF
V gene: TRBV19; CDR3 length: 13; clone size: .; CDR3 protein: CASSVDGSYEQYF
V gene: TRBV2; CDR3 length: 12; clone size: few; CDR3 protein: CASARLNTEAFF
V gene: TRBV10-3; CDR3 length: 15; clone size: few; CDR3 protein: CAISESWGGNQPQHF
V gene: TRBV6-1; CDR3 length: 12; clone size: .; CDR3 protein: CASIRGTDTQYF
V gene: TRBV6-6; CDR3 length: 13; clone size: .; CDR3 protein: CASSYSISSGGVF
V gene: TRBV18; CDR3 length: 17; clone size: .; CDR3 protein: CASSQIVGPLSTDTQYF
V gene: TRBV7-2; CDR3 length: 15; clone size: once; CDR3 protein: CASSFGAGMGETQYF
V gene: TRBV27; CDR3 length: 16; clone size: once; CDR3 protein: CASSSGPRRGNSPLHF
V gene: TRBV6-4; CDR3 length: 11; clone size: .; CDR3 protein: CASRAGSDPDF
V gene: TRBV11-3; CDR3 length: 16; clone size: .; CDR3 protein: CASSLSGPLNTGELFF
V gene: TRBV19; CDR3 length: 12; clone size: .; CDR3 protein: CATTGASYEQYF
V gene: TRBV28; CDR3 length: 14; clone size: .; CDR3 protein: CASSLYVAGEGYTF
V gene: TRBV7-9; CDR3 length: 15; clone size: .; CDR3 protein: CASSPTSGRGVAQYF
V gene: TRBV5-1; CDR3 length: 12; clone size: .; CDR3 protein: CASSLQGLEAFF
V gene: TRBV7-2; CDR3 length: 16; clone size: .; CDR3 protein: CASSYGTGGLNYGYTF
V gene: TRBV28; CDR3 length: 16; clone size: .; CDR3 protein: CASSPPTGKGGNIQYF